The clone carrying this T cell receptor (beta chain) is a singleton in its sample. The data belong to a study of blood T cell repertoires in COVID-19. Germline V gene sequence: CDR1 SEHNR, CDR2 FQNEAQ (reference sequence). The V gene end was trimmed by 4 bases and the J gene end by 9 bases; junction bases not matched to a gene: 11. This CDR3 contains 14 residues. Donors in Cohort 3 counted as recovered after two negative PCRs, clearance, or symptom resolution. In the original analysis: Amplification of reference gene primers was used by the study to estimate nucleated cell counts. The method was immunoSEQ multiplex PCR; TCRdb's version includes in-frame clones alone and lacks a portion of them. V and J calls and clone size follow that table, whereas D and trimming were derived from the DNA. The repertoire consists of some 270,000 clones, with around 82% occurring once and the leading ten covering about 3%.

The rearrangement uses TRBV7-9 and TRBJ2-5; TRBD2 matches 7 bases. The source of this sequence is a man aged 50-60 years who had recovered from COVID-19. Sequenced sample: PBMCs or T cells enriched from blood (not recorded which). The CDR3 loop is CASSYDGRETAQYF. In DNA form, the CDR3 reads TGTGCCAGCAGCTACGATGGGCGGGAGACGGCCCAGTACTTC.